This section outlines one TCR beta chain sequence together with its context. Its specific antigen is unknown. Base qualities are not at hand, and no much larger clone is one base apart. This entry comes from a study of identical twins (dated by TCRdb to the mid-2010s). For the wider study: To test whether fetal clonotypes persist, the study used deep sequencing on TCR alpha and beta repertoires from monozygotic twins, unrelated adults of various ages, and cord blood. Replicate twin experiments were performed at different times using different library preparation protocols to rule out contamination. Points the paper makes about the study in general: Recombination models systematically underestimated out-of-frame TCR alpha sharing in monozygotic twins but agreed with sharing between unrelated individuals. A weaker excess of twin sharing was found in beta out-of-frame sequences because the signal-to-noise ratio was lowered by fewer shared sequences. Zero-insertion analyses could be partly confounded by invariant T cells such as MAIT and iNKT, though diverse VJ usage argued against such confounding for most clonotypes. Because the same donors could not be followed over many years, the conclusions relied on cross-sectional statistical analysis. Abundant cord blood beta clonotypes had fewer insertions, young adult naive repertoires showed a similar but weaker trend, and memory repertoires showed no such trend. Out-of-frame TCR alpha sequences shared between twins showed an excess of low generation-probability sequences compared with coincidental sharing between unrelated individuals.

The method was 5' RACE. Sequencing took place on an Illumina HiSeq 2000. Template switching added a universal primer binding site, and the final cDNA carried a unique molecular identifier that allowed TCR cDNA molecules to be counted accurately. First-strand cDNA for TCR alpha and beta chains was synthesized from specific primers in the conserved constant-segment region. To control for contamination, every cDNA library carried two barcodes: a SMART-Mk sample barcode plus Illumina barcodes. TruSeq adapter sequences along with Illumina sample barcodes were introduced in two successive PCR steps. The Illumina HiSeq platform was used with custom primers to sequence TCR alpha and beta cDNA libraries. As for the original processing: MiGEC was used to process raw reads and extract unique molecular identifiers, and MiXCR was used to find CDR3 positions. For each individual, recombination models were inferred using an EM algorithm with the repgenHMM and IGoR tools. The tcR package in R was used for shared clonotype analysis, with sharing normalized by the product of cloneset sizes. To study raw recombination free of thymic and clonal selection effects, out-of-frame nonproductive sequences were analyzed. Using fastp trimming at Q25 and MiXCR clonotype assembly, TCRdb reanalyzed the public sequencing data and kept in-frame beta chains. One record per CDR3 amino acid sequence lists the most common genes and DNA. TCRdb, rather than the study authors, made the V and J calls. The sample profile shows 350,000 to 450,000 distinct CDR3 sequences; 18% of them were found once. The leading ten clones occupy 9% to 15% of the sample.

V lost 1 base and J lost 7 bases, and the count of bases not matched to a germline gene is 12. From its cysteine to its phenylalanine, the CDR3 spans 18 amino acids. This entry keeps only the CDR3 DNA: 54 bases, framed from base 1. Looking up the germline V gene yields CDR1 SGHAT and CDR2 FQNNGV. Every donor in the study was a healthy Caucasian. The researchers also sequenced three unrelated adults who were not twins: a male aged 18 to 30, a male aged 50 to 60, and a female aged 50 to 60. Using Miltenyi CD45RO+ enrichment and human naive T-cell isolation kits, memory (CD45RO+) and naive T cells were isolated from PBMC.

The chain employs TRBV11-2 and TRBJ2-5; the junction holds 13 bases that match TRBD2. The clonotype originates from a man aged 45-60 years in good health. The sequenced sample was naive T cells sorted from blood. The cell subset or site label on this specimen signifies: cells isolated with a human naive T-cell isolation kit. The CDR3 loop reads CASSLGPGTSGDLGTQYF. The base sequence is TGTGCCAGCAGCTTAGGCCCCGGGACTAGCGGGGATCTTGGGACCCAGTACTTC. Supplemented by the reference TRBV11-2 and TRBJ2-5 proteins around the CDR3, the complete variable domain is EAGVAQSPRYKIIEKRQSVAFWCNPISGHATLYWYQQILGQGPKLLIQFQNNGVVDDSQLPKDRFSAERLKGVDSTLKIQPAKLEDSAVYLCASSLGPGTSGDLGTQYFGPGTRLLVL.